The 10 T cell receptor beta chains below were found in one sample sequenced in a study of cytomegalovirus exposure and HLA in healthy donors. The repertoire was sequenced with immunoSEQ multiplex PCR; TCRdb's copy has only in-frame clones and lacks some. The data hold approximately 90,000 clones, with 95% to 98% observed a single time. The sequencing sample was made of PBMCs. The source of these receptors is a man aged 18 to 29 in good health and CMV-seronegative.

The chain combines TRBV29-1 with TRBJ1-4; a weak D match, TRBD1 (6 bases). CDR3 length: 14 residues. The V and J ends lost 4 bases and 0 bases respectively, with 9 bases between them. Germline assignment: CDR1 SQVTM and CDR2 ANQGSEA. The CDR3 DNA reads TGCAGCGTTGGAAGGGGGACAACTAATGAAAAACTGTTTTTT. This sequence encodes CSVGRGTTNEKLFF.

In its sample, this clone was seen once. The chain combines TRBV29-1 with TRBJ2-1; 9 nucleotides agree with TRBD1. V shed 4 bases and J 0 bases; nucleotides not matched to a gene: 10. The germline V gene encodes CDR1 SQVTM and CDR2 ANQGSEA. The CDR3 has 17 residues. The CDR3 nucleotides read TGCAGCGTTGTGGGACAGGGTGTTTTCTTCTCCTACAATGAGCAGTTCTTC. Translated, it gives CSVVGQGVFFSYNEQFF.

V gene TRBV30 combines with J gene TRBJ1-4, with D possibly TRBD1 on 5 matching bases. The germline V gene encodes CDR1 GTSNPN and CDR2 SVGIG (reference sequence). V dropped 3 bases and J dropped 3 bases, with 11 bases sitting between them. This CDR3 is 14 amino acids long. Here the CDR3 reads CAWREGIANEKLFF. CDR3 nucleotides: TGTGCCTGGAGGGAGGGGATAGCTAATGAAAAACTGTTTTTT.

The chain uses TRBV27 and TRBJ2-7, with 11 bases matching TRBD1. The germline V gene encodes CDR1 MNHEY and CDR2 SMNVEV (reference sequence). This CDR3 is 14 amino acids long. V gave up 7 bases and J gave up 6 bases; unmatched junction bases: 8. The CDR3 spells CASIKAGTGGEQYF. The DNA for the CDR3 is TGTGCCAGCATAAAAGCCGGGACAGGGGGCGAGCAGTACTTC.

The chain has TRBV18 and TRBJ2-3; D may be TRBD1 (6 bases). CDR1 KGHSH and CDR2 LQKENI come from the germline V gene. The CDR3 is made up of 17 amino acids. V gave up 6 bases and J gave up 7 bases, with 26 bases separating them. DNA for the CDR3: TGTGCCAGCTCTCTCGTATCGGGACACAAGACTACAAATACGCAGTATTTT. Translating gives CASSLVSGHKTTNTQYF.

The chain links TRBV4-1 to TRBJ2-4; TRBD1 matches at 12 bases. The trim removed 4 bases at V and 6 bases at J, leaving 13 bases unmatched. Looked up from germline, CDR1 is MGHRA and CDR2 is YSYEKL. The CDR3 covers 18 residues. The CDR3 loop reads CASSPLRGGQGAGNIQYF. CDR3 DNA sequence: TGCGCCAGCAGCCCCTTGAGGGGGGGACAGGGGGCAGGAAACATTCAGTACTTC.

Only one count was recorded for this clone. This sequence joins TRBV27 and TRBJ2-1; TRBD1 matches at 9 bases. This CDR3 contains 14 residues. CDR1 MNHEY and CDR2 SMNVEV come from the germline V gene (reference sequence). J gave up 6 bases and V 4 bases, and 4 bases lay outside the gene matches. The CDR3 region has the DNA TGTGCCAGCAGTTACCCGACAGGGGGCAATGAGCAGTTCTTC. It codes for CASSYPTGGNEQFF.

This sequence joins TRBV30 and TRBJ1-1, with D uncertain. This CDR3 is built from 13 residues. Trimming took off 5 bases at V and 4 bases at J, with 14 bases between the two ends. In germline, CDR1 is GTSNPN, CDR2 SVGIG (reference sequence). In DNA, the CDR3 is TGTGCCTGGGGCCTGGAGAGGGCCACTGAAGCTTTCTTT. Residues: CAWGLERATEAFF.

The chain has TRBV7-9 and TRBJ2-7; 7 bases are a match to TRBD1. The CDR3 totals 15 residues. Per the germline V gene, CDR1 is SEHNR and CDR2 is FQNEAQ (reference sequence). V lost 4 bases, J lost 3 bases, and 9 bases stayed unmatched. The CDR3 here is CASSYVGRGFYEQYF. CDR3 coding DNA: TGTGCCAGCAGCTATGTTGGCAGGGGGTTCTACGAGCAGTACTTC.

CDR3 region: CASSIARSVSGELFF. CDR3 sequence (DNA): TGTGCCAGTAGTATAGCACGGAGCGTGTCCGGGGAGCTGTTTTTT. The rearrangement links TRBV19 to TRBJ2-2; D is unresolved. Germline V gene sequence: CDR1 LNHDA, CDR2 SQIVND (reference sequence). The CDR3 is made up of 15 amino acids. V dropped 1 base and J dropped 6 bases, with 12 bases sitting between them.